These T cell receptor beta chains were read from a single sample in a study of blood T cell repertoires in COVID-19. Profiled with immunoSEQ multiplex PCR; TCRdb holds only in-frame clones, not every one. The profile shows around 310,000 clones, almost 90% of them singletons. Sequenced sample: peripheral blood. The source is a woman aged 40 to 50 with COVID-19, enrolled during active disease. The CDR3 runs from the conserved cysteine through the conserved F or W. The order of the fields is D gene, J gene, clone size, V gene, CDR3 protein, CDR3 DNA. A D gene is named only where the DNA matches it firmly. Size tells how often a clone was seen (once, few, many) or the class of an expanded clone, and some rows leave it out.

>NA|TRBJ2-6|NA|TRBV7-6
CASSYAGAGANVLTF
TGTGCCAGCAGCTATGCAGGGGCCGGGGCCAACGTCCTGACTTTC
>NA|TRBJ1-1|NA|TRBV4-3
CASSQDGTGKAFF
TGCGCCAGCAGCCAAGATGGTACGGGGAAAGCTTTCTTT
>NA|TRBJ1-5|NA|TRBV19
CASSIEWVLGQGSQPQHF
TGTGCCAGTAGTATTGAATGGGTCTTAGGGCAGGGGAGTCAGCCCCAGCATTTT
>NA|TRBJ2-4|NA|TRBV7-9
CASSFRQGGDIQYF
TGTGCCAGCAGCTTCCGGCAGGGCGGGGACATTCAGTACTTC
>TRBD1|TRBJ2-3|NA|TRBV27
CASSPKRGLRDTQYF
TGTGCCAGCAGCCCAAAGAGGGGGCTGAGAGATACGCAGTATTTT
>NA|TRBJ2-7|NA|TRBV7-9
CASSRAAPSTYEQYF
TGTGCCAGCAGTAGAGCGGCTCCTTCAACCTACGAGCAGTACTTC
>NA|TRBJ1-5|NA|TRBV30
CAWSDGGVREQPQHF
TGTGCCTGGAGTGATGGCGGGGTGAGAGAGCAGCCCCAGCATTTT
>TRBD2|TRBJ2-1|NA|TRBV7-2
CASSISGTISYNEQFF
TGTGCCAGCAGCATTAGCGGGACAATCTCCTACAATGAGCAGTTCTTC
>TRBD1|TRBJ1-5|NA|TRBV29-1
CSVVEQGNQPQHF
TGCAGCGTTGTAGAACAGGGGAATCAGCCCCAGCATTTT
>TRBD1|TRBJ1-2|NA|TRBV11-2
CASSPGQGDYGYTF
TGTGCCAGCAGCCCGGGACAGGGGGACTATGGCTACACCTTC
>NA|TRBJ1-2|NA|TRBV2
CASSDNQGIGGYTF
TGTGCCAGCAGTGATAACCAGGGGATAGGTGGCTACACCTTC
>TRBD1|TRBJ1-2|NA|TRBV6-5
CASSYPWDRENGYTF
TGTGCCAGCAGTTACCCATGGGACAGGGAAAATGGCTACACCTTC
>NA|TRBJ2-6|NA|TRBV7-2
CASSLTPRSLSGANVLTF
TGTGCCAGCAGCTTAACTCCTCGGAGCCTCTCTGGGGCCAACGTCCTGACTTTC
>TRBD1|TRBJ1-1|NA|TRBV6-5
CASSFDREVQTEAFF
TGTGCCAGCAGTTTCGACAGGGAGGTTCAGACTGAAGCTTTCTTT
>TRBD1|TRBJ1-1|NA|TRBV12-5
CASGSEDRGRFMNTEAFF
TGTGCTAGTGGTTCGGAGGACAGGGGGCGATTTATGAACACTGAAGCTTTCTTT
>NA|TRBJ2-5|NA|TRBV6-2/TRBV6-3
CASSYPRTQYF
TGTGCCAGCAGTTACCCTAGGACCCAGTACTTC
>NA|TRBJ1-2|NA|TRBV7-9
CASSPGRGHYGYTF
TGTGCCAGCAGCCCGGGGAGGGGCCACTATGGCTACACCTTC
>NA|TRBJ2-3|NA|TRBV24-1
CATSDFPLQRLSQYF
TGTGCCACCAGTGATTTCCCTCTGCAGCGACTGTCGCAGTATTTT
>NA|TRBJ1-4|NA|TRBV27
CASSLTGTSATNEKLFF
TGTGCCAGCAGTTTAACAGGGACATCCGCAACTAATGAAAAACTGTTTTTT
>NA|TRBJ1-1|NA|TRBV5-1
CASSPGGWGTEAFF
TGCGCCAGCAGCCCGGGGGGTTGGGGAACTGAAGCTTTCTTT
>NA|TRBJ1-3|NA|TRBV28
CASSQLGGEKGGNTIYF
TGTGCCAGCAGTCAACTGGGCGGGGAGAAAGGTGGAAACACCATATATTTT
>NA|TRBJ1-1|NA|TRBV10-3
CAISASTGSTEAFF
TGTGCCATCAGTGCTTCTACAGGGAGCACTGAAGCTTTCTTT
>NA|TRBJ2-1|once|TRBV7-3
CASSSDTSSYNEQFF
TGTGCCAGCAGCTCGGACACGAGCTCCTACAATGAGCAGTTCTTC
>NA|TRBJ1-2|NA|TRBV12-3/TRBV12-4
CASTSDSYGYTF
TGTGCCAGCACTTCGGACAGCTATGGCTACACCTTC
>NA|TRBJ1-6|NA|TRBV14
CASSQGAAGSPLHF
TGTGCCAGCAGCCAAGGGGCCGCCGGTTCACCCCTCCACTTT
>NA|TRBJ2-7|NA|TRBV5-4
CASSLGASDPYEQYF
TGTGCCAGCAGCTTGGGGGCCTCTGACCCCTACGAGCAGTACTTC
>TRBD2|TRBJ2-1|NA|TRBV7-3
CASSRTSGRSEKQFF
TGTGCCAGCAGCCGAACTAGCGGGAGGTCGGAGAAGCAGTTCTTC
>TRBD1|TRBJ1-2|NA|TRBV30
CAWSYRDRGNGYTF
TGTGCCTGGAGTTACCGGGACAGAGGGAATGGCTACACCTTC
>NA|TRBJ1-4|NA|TRBV7-2
CASTPSGSLNEKLFF
TGTGCCAGCACCCCCTCGGGGAGCCTCAATGAAAAACTGTTTTTT
>NA|TRBJ1-3|NA|TRBV10-3
CAISEEAAGNTIYF
TGTGCCATCAGTGAAGAGGCTGCGGGAAACACCATATATTTT
>NA|TRBJ2-7|once|TRBV19
CASSRAGPIYEQYF
TGTGCCAGTAGTCGGGCGGGGCCGATCTACGAGCAGTACTTC
>TRBD2|TRBJ2-5|NA|TRBV5-4
CASNRGGGQETQYF
TGTGCCAGCAACCGGGGGGGAGGTCAAGAGACCCAGTACTTC
>NA|TRBJ2-7|NA|TRBV13
CASRDRRSYEQYF
TGTGCCAGCAGGGACAGAAGAAGCTACGAGCAGTACTTC
>TRBD2|TRBJ2-2|NA|TRBV28
CASSFFSGGSGELFF
TGTGCCAGCAGTTTCTTTAGCGGGGGAAGCGGGGAGCTGTTTTTT
>NA|TRBJ1-1|NA|TRBV20-1
CSARADREAFF
TGCAGTGCTAGAGCCGACAGGGAAGCTTTCTTT
>TRBD1|TRBJ2-7|NA|TRBV7-8
CASSWPGGYEQYF
TGTGCCAGCAGCTGGCCAGGGGGCTACGAGCAGTACTTC
>TRBD2|TRBJ2-7|NA|TRBV7-2
CASSDFDGLAEQYF
TGTGCCAGCAGCGATTTCGACGGACTAGCGGAGCAGTACTTC
>NA|TRBJ2-3|NA|TRBV7-9
CASSLGLGQPEDTQYF
TGTGCCAGCAGCTTAGGGTTAGGACAGCCTGAAGATACGCAGTATTTT
>TRBD2|TRBJ2-7|NA|TRBV7-2
CASSLAPGLAGAPPYEQYF
TGTGCCAGCAGCTTAGCCCCAGGACTAGCGGGGGCCCCTCCCTACGAGCAGTACTTC
>TRBD2|TRBJ2-1|NA|TRBV4-3
CASSQGTSGTQFF
TGCGCCAGCAGCCAGGGAACTAGCGGGACGCAGTTCTTC
>TRBD1|TRBJ2-2|NA|TRBV28
CASMGQKSTGELFF
TGTGCCAGCATGGGACAGAAATCTACCGGGGAGCTGTTTTTT
>NA|TRBJ2-2|NA|TRBV27
CASSLFFSGELFF
TGTGCCAGCAGTTTATTCTTTTCCGGGGAGCTGTTTTTT
>NA|TRBJ2-3|NA|TRBV6-2/TRBV6-3
CASSYGHQGDSTQYF
TGTGCCAGCAGTTACGGGCACCAGGGCGATTCTACGCAGTATTTT
>NA|TRBJ1-1|NA|TRBV7-3
CASSLKGVGTEAFF
TGTGCCAGCAGCTTAAAGGGGGTCGGTACTGAAGCTTTCTTT
>TRBD1|TRBJ1-2|NA|TRBV20-1
CSASPPGQGPSHYTF
TGCAGTGCTAGTCCCCCGGGACAGGGTCCATCTCACTACACCTTC
>TRBD2|TRBJ2-2|NA|TRBV7-2
CASSDRGVDTGELFF
TGTGCCAGCAGCGACCGGGGGGTGGACACCGGGGAGCTGTTTTTT
>NA|TRBJ1-6|NA|TRBV10-1
CASSEVGVVNSPLHF
TGCGCCAGCAGTGAGGTAGGGGTTGTGAATTCACCCCTCCACTTT
>NA|TRBJ2-2|once|TRBV7-3
CASSYQGSAGELFF
TGTGCCAGCAGCTACCAGGGTTCCGCCGGGGAGCTGTTTTTT
>TRBD1|TRBJ1-4|NA|TRBV27
CASSPLGQGEKLFF
TGTGCCAGCAGCCCCTTGGGACAGGGCGAAAAACTGTTTTTT
>TRBD1|TRBJ2-1|NA|TRBV5-1
CASSLRTGASTSSYNEQFF
TGCGCCAGCAGCTTGCGGACAGGCGCTTCCACTAGCTCCTACAATGAGCAGTTCTTC